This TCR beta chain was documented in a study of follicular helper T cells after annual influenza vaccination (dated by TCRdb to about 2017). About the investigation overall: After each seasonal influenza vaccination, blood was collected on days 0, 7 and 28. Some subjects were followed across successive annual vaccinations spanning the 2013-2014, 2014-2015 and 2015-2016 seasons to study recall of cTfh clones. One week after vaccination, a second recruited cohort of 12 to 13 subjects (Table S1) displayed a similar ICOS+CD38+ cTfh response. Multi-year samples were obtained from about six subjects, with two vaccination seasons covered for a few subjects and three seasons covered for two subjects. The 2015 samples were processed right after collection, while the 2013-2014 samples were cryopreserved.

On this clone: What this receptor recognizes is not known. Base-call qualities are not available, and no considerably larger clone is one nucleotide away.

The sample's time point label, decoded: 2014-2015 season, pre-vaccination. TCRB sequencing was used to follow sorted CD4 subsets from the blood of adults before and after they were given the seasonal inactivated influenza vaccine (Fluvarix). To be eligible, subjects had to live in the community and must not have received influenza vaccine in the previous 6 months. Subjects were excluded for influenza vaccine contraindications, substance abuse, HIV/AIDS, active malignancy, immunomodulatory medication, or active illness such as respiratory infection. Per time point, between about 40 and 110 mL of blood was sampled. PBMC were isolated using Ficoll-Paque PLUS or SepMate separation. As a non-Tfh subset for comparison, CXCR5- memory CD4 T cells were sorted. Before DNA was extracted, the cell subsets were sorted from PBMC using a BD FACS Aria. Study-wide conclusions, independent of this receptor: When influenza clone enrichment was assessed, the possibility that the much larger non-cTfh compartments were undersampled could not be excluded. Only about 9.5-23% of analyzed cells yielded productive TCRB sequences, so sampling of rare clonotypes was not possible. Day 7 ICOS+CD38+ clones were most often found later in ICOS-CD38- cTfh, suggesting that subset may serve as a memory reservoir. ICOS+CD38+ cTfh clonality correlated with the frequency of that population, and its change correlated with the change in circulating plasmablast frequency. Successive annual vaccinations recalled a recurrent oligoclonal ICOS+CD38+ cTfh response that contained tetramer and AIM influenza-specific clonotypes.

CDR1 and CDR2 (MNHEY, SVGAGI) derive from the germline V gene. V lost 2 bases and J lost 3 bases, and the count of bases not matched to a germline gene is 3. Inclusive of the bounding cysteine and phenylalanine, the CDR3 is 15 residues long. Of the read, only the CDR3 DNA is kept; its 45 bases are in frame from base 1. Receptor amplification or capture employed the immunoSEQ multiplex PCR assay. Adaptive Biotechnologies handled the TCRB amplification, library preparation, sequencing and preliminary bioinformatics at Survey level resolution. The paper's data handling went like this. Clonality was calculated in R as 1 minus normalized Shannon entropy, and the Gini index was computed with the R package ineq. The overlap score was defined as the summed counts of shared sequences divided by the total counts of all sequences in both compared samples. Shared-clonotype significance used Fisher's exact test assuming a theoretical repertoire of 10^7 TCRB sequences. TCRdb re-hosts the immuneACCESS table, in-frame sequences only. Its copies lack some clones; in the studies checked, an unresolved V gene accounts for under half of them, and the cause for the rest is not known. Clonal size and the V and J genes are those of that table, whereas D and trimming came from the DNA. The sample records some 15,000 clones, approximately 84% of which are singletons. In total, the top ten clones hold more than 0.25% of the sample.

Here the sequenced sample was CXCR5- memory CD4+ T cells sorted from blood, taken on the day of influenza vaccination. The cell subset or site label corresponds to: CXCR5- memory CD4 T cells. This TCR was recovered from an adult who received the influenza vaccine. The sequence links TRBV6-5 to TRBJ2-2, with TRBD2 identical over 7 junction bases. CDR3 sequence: CASSYTSVDTGELFF. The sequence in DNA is TGTGCCAGCAGTTACACTAGCGTGGACACCGGGGAGCTGTTTTTT.